One sample yielded the 9 T cell receptor beta chains listed below, sequenced in a study of molecular identifiers for immune sequencing clone quantification. TCRdb reprocessed the PCR reads with MiXCR, giving one entry per CDR3 protein. This table has a few hundred thousand distinct CDR3 sequences, roughly a quarter appearing once. Sequences were obtained from naive CD8+ T cells from blood, with Jurkat cell RNA spiked in. Regarding subset: FACS-sorted CD8+CD4-CCR7+CD45RA+ naive T cells. The receptors derive from a human donor in good health. Some libraries in this study had Jurkat cell RNA spiked in.

To note about this clonotype: Being one base from a much bigger clone, this may be a read error. V usage is TRBV5-3 and J usage is TRBJ2-2, with D hard to call. TRBV5-3 is identified as an open reading frame with a role that is uncertain. There are 14 residues in the CDR3. V was trimmed by 8 bases and J by 5 bases, leaving 16 bases between them. The CDR3 DNA follows: TGTGCCAGCGGCTTGGATGGAATGACCGGGGAGCTGTTTTTT. Translated, it gives CASGLDGMTGELFF.

Ten or more counts support this clonotype. The chain recombines TRBV13 with TRBJ2-3; D gene uncertain. The CDR3 is 15 residues long. The V end was cut by 4 bases, the J end by 4 bases, with 15 bases between. Germline V CDR1 and CDR2: PRHDT, FYEKMQ (reference sequence). The chain's CDR3 is CASSSVPEAPDTQYF. The CDR3, as DNA: TGTGCCAGCAGCTCGGTCCCAGAAGCCCCAGATACGCAGTATTTT. The full variable domain, in which reference TRBV13 and TRBJ2-3 provide the parts outside the CDR3, is AAGVIQSPRHLIKEKRETATLKCYPIPRHDTVYWYQQGPGQDPQFLISFYEKMQSDKGSIPDRFSAQQFSDYHSELNMSSLELGDSALYFCASSSVPEAPDTQYFGPGTRLTVL.

This clonotype was found many times. The CDR3 sequence: CASSPTAYEQYF. In DNA form, the CDR3 reads TGTGCCAGCAGTCCTACCGCCTACGAGCAGTACTTC. V gene TRBV27 combines with J gene TRBJ2-7; no reliable D call. The CDR3 runs to 12 residues. Germline CDR1 is MNHEY and CDR2 is SMNVEV (reference sequence). With 5 bases removed from V and 2 bases from J, the gap between germline ends came to 7 bases.

Only one count was recorded for this clonotype. One end of the junction is discordant with germline, which a read error may explain. The chain joins TRBV12-3 or TRBV12-4 to TRBJ1-5, with TRBD1 as a possible D gene (6 bases). This CDR3 is built from 15 residues. The DNA for the CDR3 is TGTGCCAGCAGTTTAGCGATCCGGGACAATCAGCCCCCGCATTTT. It translates to CASSLAIRDNQPPHF.

The CDR3 here is CASSLQGQPYNEQFF. The CDR3 DNA reads as TGTGCCAGCAGTCTACAGGGACAGCCTTACAATGAGCAGTTCTTC. This chain uses TRBV6-6 with TRBJ2-1; 7 bases are a match to TRBD1. V lost 5 bases to trimming and J lost 4 bases; unmatched junction nucleotides: 8. The CDR3 is 15 residues long. CDR1 MNHNY and CDR2 SVGAGI come from the germline V gene (reference sequence).

The J gene is TRBJ2-1, the V gene TRBV7-9, with 10 bases lining up with TRBD2. Germline V lookup: CDR1 SEHNR, CDR2 FQNEAQ (reference sequence). The CDR3 is made up of 17 amino acids. After removal of 5 bases from V and 2 bases from J, the junction contained 9 bases not matched to a gene. CDR3 protein: CASSPHRTSGPYNEQFF. DNA for the CDR3: TGTGCCAGCAGCCCCCATAGGACTAGCGGACCCTACAATGAGCAGTTCTTC. The whole variable domain, filled in from reference TRBV7-9 and TRBJ2-1, reads DTGVSQNPRHKITKRGQNVTFRCDPISEHNRLYWYRQTLGQGPEFLTYFQNEAQLEKSRLLSDRFSAERPKGSFSTLEIQRTEQGDSAMYLCASSPHRTSGPYNEQFFGPGTRLTVL.

This clonotype was recorded at least ten times. The rearrangement joins TRBV11-2 to TRBJ2-1, with 10 bases matching TRBD2. V lost 2 bases to trimming and J lost 7 bases; unmatched junction nucleotides: 11. Germline values: CDR1 SGHAT, CDR2 FQNNGV. This CDR3 is 17 amino acids long. The CDR3 DNA reads TGTGCCAGCAGCTTACTAGCGGGGGCCGGTAAGCTGAATGAGCAGTTCTTC. Amino acids: CASSLLAGAGKLNEQFF.

The chain uses TRBV12-3 or TRBV12-4 and TRBJ1-5; D ambiguous. V was pared by 4 bases and J by 8 bases, with 18 bases between. The CDR3 runs to 15 residues. The CDR3 DNA sequence: TGTGCCAGCAGTTCATACCGGGATGGCGCAAAGCCCCAGCATTTT. It translates to CASSSYRDGAKPQHF.

About this clonotype: A much bigger clone sits one base away, suggesting this may be a read error. The rearrangement links TRBV6-5 to TRBJ1-1; a possible D gene is TRBD1 (5 bases). The V gene's germline CDR1 is MNHEY and CDR2 SVGAGI. This CDR3 comprises 13 residues. CDR3 bases: TGTGCCAGCAGGCTGACAGCGAACACTCAAGCTTTCTTT. Its protein product is CASRLTANTQAFF.